This TCR beta chain was identified in a study of cytomegalovirus exposure and HLA in healthy donors. This clone has a single count. It was with 60 Vbeta and 13 Jbeta primers that the PCR ran. Clones were sequenced by immunoSEQ multiplex PCR, and TCRdb holds only the in-frame ones, with some missing. The profile covers some 110,000 clones, with 65% to 80% appearing a single time and approximately 2.8% taken by the ten largest. CDR1 SEHNR and CDR2 FQNEAQ come from the germline V gene (reference sequence). With 3 bases clipped from V and 3 bases from J, the junction kept 7 bases outside the gene matches. The CDR3 has 16 amino acids.

Sequenced material: PBMCs. This sequence joins TRBV7-9 and TRBJ2-1; 8 bases map to TRBD2. The sequence was obtained from a male donor in good health and CMV-seropositive. CDR3 protein: CASSLGSGRNYNEQFF. The CDR3 DNA reads as TGTGCCAGCAGCTTGGGGAGCGGGAGAAACTACAATGAGCAGTTCTTC.